This record covers a single T cell receptor beta chain. Antigen unknown. This sample is part of a study of chemoradiotherapy in HPV16-positive cancers. Study observations and caveats: HPV-responsive T-cell expansion during chemoradiotherapy was linked to improved recurrence-free survival in HPV16-positive patients. Only a couple of HPV16-positive patients supplied the functional HPV-specificity definition. During treatment, candidate HPV-specific clones and E7-related motifs expanded in tumor.

Repeated repertoire sampling spanned the course of chemoradiotherapy. Per the germline V gene, CDR1 is SGHAT and CDR2 is FQNNGV. Trimming cost V 0 bases and J 8 bases, with 10 bases left between them. CDR3 length: 13 amino acids. The repertoire was sequenced with immunoSEQ multiplex PCR; TCRdb's copy has only in-frame clones and lacks some. Seen here are 25,000 to 30,000 clones, around nine tenths observed once, and the top ten hold roughly 20%. V gene TRBV11-2 combines with J gene TRBJ1-1, with D uncertain. The starting material was blood, obtained from a patient who underwent chemoradiotherapy. The sequence came from a human donor with HPV-associated anogenital cancer. DNA for the CDR3: TGTGCCAGCAGCTTAGAATCCGGTACAGAAGCTTTCTTT. It is translated as CASSLESGTEAFF.